What follows describes a single TCR beta chain. What it binds is not known. This entry belongs to a study of CD8+ T cells in alopecia areata. General study findings and limits: Normal scalp showed lower clonality than lesional scalp, especially alopecia totalis/universalis. Sequences from scalp samples also cover resident alphabeta T cells of normal skin. Patients shared TCRs less clearly than mice did, possibly owing to HLA.

Researchers picked out CD4+ and CD8+ T cells from PBMCs by sorting. The CDR3 totals 14 residues. CDR1 and CDR2 (germline): GTSNPN, SVGIG (reference sequence). V gave up 5 bases and J gave up 8 bases, with 18 bases separating them. cDNA reverse transcribed from extracted RNA served as the sequencing template. Sequencing was performed with immunoSEQ multiplex PCR; in TCRdb, only in-frame clones are kept and a portion is missing. Of about 150,000 clones in the sample, roughly 60% were seen once. The clonotype originates from a human donor in good health. The gene calls are TRBV30 and TRBJ1-4; maybe TRBD1 (5 bases). The sequencing input was CD4+ T cells sorted from blood. The CDR3 protein is CAWSGGQGEEKLFF. In nucleotides, the CDR3 is TGTGCCTGGTCTGGAGGGCAGGGAGAAGAAAAACTGTTTTTT.